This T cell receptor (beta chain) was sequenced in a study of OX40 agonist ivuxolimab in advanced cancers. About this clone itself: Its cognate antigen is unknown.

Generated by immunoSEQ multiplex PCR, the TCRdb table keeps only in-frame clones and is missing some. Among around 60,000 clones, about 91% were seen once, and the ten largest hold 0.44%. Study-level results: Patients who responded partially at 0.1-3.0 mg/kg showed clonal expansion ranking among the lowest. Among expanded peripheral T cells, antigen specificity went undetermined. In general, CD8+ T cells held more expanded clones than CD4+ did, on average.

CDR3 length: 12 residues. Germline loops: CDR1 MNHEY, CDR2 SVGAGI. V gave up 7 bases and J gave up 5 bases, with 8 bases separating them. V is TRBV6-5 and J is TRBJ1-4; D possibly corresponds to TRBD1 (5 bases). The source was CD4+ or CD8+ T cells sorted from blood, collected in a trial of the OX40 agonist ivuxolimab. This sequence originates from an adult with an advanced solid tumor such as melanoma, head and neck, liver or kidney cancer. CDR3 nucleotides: TGTGCCAGCATGGGGGGGAATGAAAAACTGTTTTTT. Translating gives CASMGGNEKLFF.